This paragraph reports one TCR beta chain. Its antigen is not identified. This CDR3 has 13 amino acids. The V end lost 1 base, the J end lost 2 bases, and 6 bases lay between the germline ends. Germline V CDR1 and CDR2: SGHKS, YYEKEE (reference sequence). This sample was included in a study of cytomegalovirus exposure and HLA in healthy donors. Overall study findings and caveats: In an earlier analysis, most TCR beta V segments were productive about 87% or about 30% of the time. When analyzed later, a missense DCLRE1C variant was found to be linked to TCR beta V- and J-gene trimming.

Both 60 Vbeta primers and 13 Jbeta primers went into the PCR. Produced via immunoSEQ multiplex PCR; TCRdb's table is partial and in-frame only. The table lists about 190,000 clones. V usage is TRBV5-5 and J usage is TRBJ2-5; unclear D gene. The receptor comes from a man aged 25 to 45 in good health and CMV-seronegative. Sequencing used PBMCs. The CDR3 is CASSLYPQETQYF. The CDR3 DNA reads TGTGCCAGCAGCTTGTATCCTCAAGAGACCCAGTACTTC.